Given below is one T cell receptor beta chain in context. The authors' processing: Estimated nucleated cell counts came from reference gene primer amplification. Profiled with immunoSEQ multiplex PCR; TCRdb holds only in-frame clones, not every one. That table is the source of V, J and clone size, and D and trimming were worked out from the DNA. The sample lists about 180,000 clones; around 83% were seen once. The germline CDR1 and CDR2 sequences are LGHDT and YNNKEL (reference sequence). The V end lost 4 bases, the J end lost 6 bases, and 10 bases lay between the germline ends. There are 13 residues in the CDR3. These data originate in a study of blood T cell repertoires in COVID-19. Study summary: Spain, Italy and the United States supplied samples that represented acute and convalescent COVID-19. T cells, B-cell-depleted T cells, or PBMCs provided the cDNA or gDNA that served as material.

This receptor was taken from a woman aged 30 to 39 with active or convalescent COVID-19. Sequenced input: peripheral blood. This sequence joins TRBV3-1 (or the pseudogene TRBV3-2) and TRBJ1-5, with D tentatively TRBD1 (5 bases). In nucleotides, the CDR3 is TGTGCCAGCAGCCCGGTGGGGGGTCAGCCCCAGCATTTT. Translated: CASSPVGGQPQHF.